This T cell receptor (beta chain) was sequenced during a study of radiation and T cells in renal cell carcinoma (dated by TCRdb to about 2020). Some background on the complete study: Samples were obtained from a clinical trial, in which 15 Gy stereotactic body radiation therapy was delivered to primary renal cell carcinomas and nephrectomy was performed 4 weeks later. TCR beta sequencing covered some 55 samples in total, comprising around 25 tumors and roughly 27 peripheral blood samples. Across all 53 samples, 3.8 million or so unique CDR3 nucleotide sequences encoding about 2.4 million unique CDR3 amino acid sequences were identified. Here is what the overall study found, with its caveats: Because pretreatment tumor biopsies were not available, the study could not determine whether clonotypes were already present within the tumor at baseline. With a single-armed trial design, the study had no way to address how radiation dose or scheduling affects the TCR repertoire. Changes in the blood repertoire were not tracked past 4 weeks after treatment. In blood, the top tumor clonotypes increased from baseline to 2 weeks after radiation and then shrank by 4 weeks, which suggests a temporary expansion of tumor-resident clones.

Sample time point, as interpreted from the label and publication: blood 2 weeks post-SBRT. The treatment or condition label on this specimen signifies: 15 Gy SBRT to primary tumor, nephrectomy 4 weeks later. To follow tumor-enriched clonotypes, peripheral blood was collected serially from radiation-treated patients at baseline and again at 2 weeks and 4 weeks after SBRT. Every patient had renal cell carcinoma of clear cell pathology. Genomic DNA for TCR sequencing was prepared using the QIAamp DNA Blood Mini Kit (Qiagen). Only samples passing all quality control checks were included in the analyses. TCR beta libraries were generated from genomic DNA with the immunoSEQ kit, following the manufacturer's recommendations. For library preparation, a first multiplex PCR was performed with proprietary primers, followed by a second PCR in which unique barcodes were added, and bead cleanups were performed after each round. A positive control reaction and a negative control reaction, both provided in the kit, were run with every batch of samples. The final libraries underwent checking on an Agilent 4200 TapeStation D1000 ScreenTape, volumetric pooling, and quantification by qPCR. Sequencing was performed on an Illumina NextSeq500 using a MidOutput 150-cycle cartridge, with 156 Read1 cycles, 15 Index1 cycles, and the kit custom primers. The pooled library was loaded at approximately 1 pM, with an approximately 20% PhiX control spiked in. For the original study's pipeline: The vendor-processed data were analyzed in R, and a clonotype was defined as all T cells that share the same CDR3 nucleotide sequence. In the clone abundance analyses, frequencies in each sample were normalized to that sample's 10,000 most abundant clones. Public T cell clones, which averaged fewer than five per sample, were removed prior to analysis. A difference in abundance of at least 32-fold between compartments was used to define tumor-enriched and baseline blood-enriched clonotypes. A beta-binomial differential abundance model was used to identify clonotypes that were expanded or contracted between blood time points. Tumor-blood repertoire similarity was measured with the Baroni-Urbani and Buser coefficient, and groups were compared using two-tailed Wilcoxon tests in R. The immuneACCESS repertoire file appears here via TCRdb, limited to in-frame rearrangements. These files lack a portion of the clones; in checked studies, under half of the deficit traces to unresolved V genes, and the cause of the others is not known. V and J calls and clone size are given by that table; D and trimming were obtained from the DNA. The sample table lists about 130,000 clones, approximately 90% of them with a count of one. The ten largest clones add up to 5% to 6.5% of the sample.

Turning to this clone: Its antigen is unknown. Base qualities are missing; no much larger clone stands one base away.

Trimming removed 3 bases from V and 5 bases from J; the gene matches leave 5 bases unexplained. The germline V gene encodes CDR1 LNHDA and CDR2 SQIVND (reference sequence). Including cysteine and phenylalanine, the CDR3 has 14 amino acids. CDR3 DNA only is kept here, 42 bases in frame from base 1. The source was blood, collected from a patient whose treatment included radiotherapy and nephrectomy. The rearranged segments are TRBV19 and TRBJ1-1; TRBD1 matches 8 bases in the middle. This receptor was obtained from a woman in her 70s with renal cell carcinoma. The CDR3 loop reads CASSIRTGGTEAFF. The nucleotide sequence is TGTGCCAGTAGTATCCGAACAGGGGGAACTGAAGCTTTCTTT.